This record looks at one T cell receptor (beta chain) sequence and its context. Its antigen is as yet unknown. Germline-derived CDR1 and CDR2 are LNHDA and SQIVND (reference sequence). Trimming took off 5 bases at V and 8 bases at J, with 19 bases between the two ends. The length of the CDR3 is 16 residues. These data originate in a study of blood T cell dynamics during melanoma immunotherapy. Background on the study: Standard first-line treatment here was pembrolizumab or nivolumab plus ipilimumab in metastatic melanoma. Overall study results and limits: At W3, later disease-control patients showed bifurcated PBMC repertoire changes, unlike progressors.

Time point meaning: pre-treatment baseline. Patients with prior systemic cancer treatment, concomitant immunosuppressants, or other active malignancies were excluded. Profiled with immunoSEQ multiplex PCR; TCRdb holds only in-frame clones, not every one. The table records tens of thousands of clones, roughly 90% of them present only once. The source of this sequence is a human donor with melanoma. The chain joins TRBV19 to TRBJ1-6; D might be TRBD1 (5 bases). Here the sequenced sample was blood, taken from a patient treated with checkpoint blockade. The CDR3 DNA reads as TGTGCCAGTAGTTCCCCGGGGCCTTGGCGGGATTCACCCCTCCACTTT. It encodes CASSSPGPWRDSPLHF.